A selection of T cell receptor beta chains follows, all from one sample in a study of blood T cell repertoires in COVID-19. The protocol was immunoSEQ multiplex PCR, while the TCRdb copy is restricted to in-frame clones and leaves out a portion. The sample has 110,000 or so clones; around 85% are singletons. What was sequenced was peripheral blood. These receptors were taken from a woman aged 60-75 years with COVID-19, enrolled during active disease. Each CDR3 is given with its conserved first and last residue. The D gene is left open where the match is weak. Clone size is shown for a subset of rows, as once, few, many or a class of expanded clone.

D: .; V: TRBV6-5; J: TRBJ1-2; size: .; CDR3: CASSYSSRDGYTF; DNA: TGTGCCAGCAGTTACTCGAGCAGGGATGGCTACACCTTC
D: TRBD1; V: TRBV14; J: TRBJ2-1; size: .; CDR3: CASRPGTAVYNEQFF; DNA: TGTGCCAGCAGACCCGGGACAGCTGTCTACAATGAGCAGTTCTTC
D: .; V: TRBV7-3; J: TRBJ2-5; size: once; CDR3: CASSFGTNQETQYF; DNA: TGTGCCAGCAGCTTCGGGACAAATCAAGAGACCCAGTACTTC
D: TRBD1; V: TRBV12-3/TRBV12-4; J: TRBJ2-3; size: .; CDR3: CASSSIGTEQYF; DNA: TGTGCCAGCAGTTCAATAGGGACAGAGCAGTATTTT
D: TRBD1; V: TRBV19; J: TRBJ1-1; size: .; CDR3: CASSPTGKTEAFF; DNA: TGTGCCAGTTCCCCGACAGGGAAAACTGAAGCTTTCTTT
D: .; V: TRBV18; J: TRBJ1-3; size: .; CDR3: CASSPEVEAGNTIYF; DNA: TGTGCCAGCTCACCTGAGGTGGAGGCCGGAAACACCATATATTTT
D: .; V: TRBV5-1; J: TRBJ1-2; size: .; CDR3: CASSLEGTFGYTF; DNA: TGCGCCAGCAGCTTGGAAGGGACTTTTGGCTACACCTTC
D: .; V: TRBV18; J: TRBJ1-1; size: .; CDR3: CASSRGRQENTEAFF; DNA: TGTGCCAGCTCACGGGGAAGACAGGAGAACACTGAAGCTTTCTTT
D: .; V: TRBV7-6; J: TRBJ2-7; size: .; CDR3: CASSVGGSSYEQYF; DNA: TGTGCCAGCAGCGTCGGCGGAAGCTCCTACGAGCAGTACTTC
D: TRBD2; V: TRBV24-1; J: TRBJ2-2; size: .; CDR3: CATSGSGTSPGELFF; DNA: TGTGCCACCAGTGGTTCCGGGACTAGCCCCGGGGAGCTGTTTTTT
D: TRBD1; V: TRBV12-5; J: TRBJ1-1; size: .; CDR3: CASGFYGTAQLNTEAFF; DNA: TGTGCTAGTGGTTTTTACGGGACAGCTCAGTTGAACACTGAAGCTTTCTTT
D: .; V: TRBV10-2; J: TRBJ2-5; size: .; CDR3: CASSDQETQYF; DNA: TGCGCCAGCAGCGACCAAGAGACCCAGTACTTC
D: .; V: TRBV7-9; J: TRBJ2-5; size: .; CDR3: CASSTGEETQYF; DNA: TGTGCCAGCAGCACGGGGGAAGAGACCCAGTACTTC
D: TRBD2; V: TRBV4-3; J: TRBJ2-3; size: .; CDR3: CASSQRSIAGGRTRPDTQYF; DNA: TGCGCCAGCAGCCAGCGCTCTATAGCGGGGGGGCGAACTAGACCAGATACGCAGTATTTT
D: TRBD1; V: TRBV7-2; J: TRBJ1-4; size: once; CDR3: CASSGRQEGGNEKLFF; DNA: TGTGCCAGCAGCGGGAGACAGGAAGGGGGCAATGAAAAACTGTTTTTT
D: TRBD1; V: TRBV9; J: TRBJ2-7; size: .; CDR3: CASSQTGDSLYSHEQYF; DNA: TGTGCCAGCAGCCAAACTGGGGACAGCCTTTACTCCCACGAGCAGTACTTC
D: TRBD1; V: TRBV7-7; J: TRBJ2-1; size: .; CDR3: CASSPWRGTGGFNEQFF; DNA: TGTGCCAGCAGCCCTTGGAGGGGGACAGGGGGCTTCAATGAGCAGTTCTTC
D: .; V: TRBV19; J: TRBJ2-3; size: .; CDR3: CASSRGDSTDTQYF; DNA: TGTGCCAGTAGTAGGGGGGATAGCACAGATACGCAGTATTTT
D: TRBD1; V: TRBV5-5; J: TRBJ1-1; size: .; CDR3: CASSVRQGLPTEAFF; DNA: TGTGCCAGCAGCGTACGACAGGGACTCCCCACTGAAGCTTTCTTT
D: .; V: TRBV21-1; J: TRBJ2-5; size: .; CDR3: CASSRGLVWETQYF; DNA: TGTGCCAGCAGCAGAGGACTCGTGTGGGAGACCCAGTACTTC
D: .; V: TRBV30; J: TRBJ2-3; size: .; CDR3: CAWNGVWGRSTDTQYF; DNA: TGTGCCTGGAATGGAGTGTGGGGCAGGAGCACAGATACGCAGTATTTT
D: TRBD1; V: TRBV6-5; J: TRBJ1-5; size: .; CDR3: CASSSDRMEHQPQHF; DNA: TGTGCCAGCAGTTCGGACAGGATGGAACATCAGCCCCAGCATTTT
D: .; V: TRBV18; J: TRBJ1-1; size: once; CDR3: CASSPPTGWVTENTEAFF; DNA: TGTGCCAGCTCACCACCGACCGGGTGGGTGACTGAGAACACTGAAGCTTTCTTT
D: .; V: TRBV5-1; J: TRBJ1-3; size: .; CDR3: CASSLRGGGNTIYF; DNA: TGCGCCAGCAGCTTGAGGGGAGGTGGAAACACCATATATTTT
D: .; V: TRBV5-1; J: TRBJ1-1; size: .; CDR3: CASSLGEGRNTEAFF; DNA: TGCGCCAGCAGCTTGGGCGAGGGAAGGAACACTGAAGCTTTCTTT
D: TRBD2; V: TRBV9; J: TRBJ2-1; size: .; CDR3: CASSVGVAGGTYNEQFF; DNA: TGTGCCAGCAGCGTAGGGGTGGCGGGGGGTACCTACAATGAGCAGTTCTTC
D: TRBD2; V: TRBV11-2; J: TRBJ2-1; size: .; CDR3: CASSPRLADNEQFF; DNA: TGTGCCAGCAGCCCCCGACTAGCCGACAATGAGCAGTTCTTC
D: .; V: TRBV28; J: TRBJ1-3; size: .; CDR3: CASSPSGGYGNTIYF; DNA: TGTGCCAGCAGCCCTTCCGGGGGATACGGAAACACCATATATTTT
D: .; V: TRBV2; J: TRBJ1-2; size: few; CDR3: CASSDTGFYGYTF; DNA: TGTGCCAGCAGTGACACGGGATTCTATGGCTACACCTTC
D: .; V: TRBV3-1/TRBV3-2; J: TRBJ1-2; size: .; CDR3: CASSHAPQGGFGYTF; DNA: TGTGCCAGCAGCCATGCCCCCCAAGGAGGGTTTGGCTACACCTTC
D: TRBD2; V: TRBV5-4; J: TRBJ2-3; size: few; CDR3: CASSRTSGSRGDTQYF; DNA: TGTGCCAGCAGCCGGACTAGCGGGAGCCGGGGAGATACGCAGTATTTT
D: .; V: TRBV4-3; J: TRBJ1-3; size: .; CDR3: CASSQEGAISGNTIYF; DNA: TGCGCCAGCAGCCAAGAAGGGGCAATCTCTGGAAACACCATATATTTT
D: TRBD1; V: TRBV29-1; J: TRBJ2-3; size: .; CDR3: CSVENRGPDTQYF; DNA: TGCAGCGTTGAAAACAGGGGCCCAGATACGCAGTATTTT
D: .; V: TRBV2; J: TRBJ1-4; size: .; CDR3: CASRSTEANEKLFF; DNA: TGTGCCAGCAGGTCGACAGAGGCTAATGAAAAACTGTTTTTT
D: TRBD2; V: TRBV6-6; J: TRBJ2-7; size: once; CDR3: CASSSAGLAVTYEQYF; DNA: TGTGCCAGCAGTTCAGCGGGACTAGCGGTAACCTACGAGCAGTACTTC
D: .; V: TRBV12-3/TRBV12-4; J: TRBJ1-3; size: .; CDR3: CASTRGTGNTIYF; DNA: TGTGCCAGCACGAGGGGGACTGGAAACACCATATATTTT
D: TRBD1; V: TRBV7-6; J: TRBJ2-1; size: once; CDR3: CASSPGTGGYNEQFF; DNA: TGTGCCAGCAGCCCCGGGACAGGGGGCTACAATGAGCAGTTCTTC
D: .; V: TRBV2; J: TRBJ2-7; size: once; CDR3: CASSEWGGQELYEQYF; DNA: TGTGCCAGCAGTGAATGGGGGGGACAGGAGTTATACGAGCAGTACTTC
D: .; V: TRBV4-2; J: TRBJ1-1; size: .; CDR3: CASSLNPQDLNTEAFF; DNA: TGTGCCAGCAGCCTTAATCCACAGGACCTGAACACTGAAGCTTTCTTT
D: TRBD1; V: TRBV5-1; J: TRBJ1-6; size: few; CDR3: CASSLAGTGKGSPLHF; DNA: TGCGCCAGCAGCTTGGCCGGGACAGGGAAAGGGTCACCCCTCCACTTT
D: .; V: TRBV6-4; J: TRBJ1-1; size: .; CDR3: CASSRDVRTEAFF; DNA: TGTGCCAGCAGTCGGGATGTGCGCACTGAAGCTTTCTTT
D: .; V: TRBV15; J: TRBJ1-1; size: .; CDR3: CATSRGERNTEAFF; DNA: TGTGCCACCAGCAGAGGCGAAAGGAACACTGAAGCTTTCTTT
D: .; V: TRBV7-9; J: TRBJ2-7; size: .; CDR3: CASSNLYEQYF; DNA: TGTGCCAGCAGCAACCTATACGAGCAGTACTTC
D: .; V: TRBV5-1; J: TRBJ2-7; size: .; CDR3: CASSIGNTGGYEQYF; DNA: TGCGCCAGCAGCATTGGAAACACCGGGGGCTACGAGCAGTACTTC
D: TRBD2; V: TRBV15; J: TRBJ2-1; size: .; CDR3: CATSRPISGGGYNEQFF; DNA: TGTGCCACCAGCAGACCTATTAGCGGGGGGGGCTACAATGAGCAGTTCTTC
D: .; V: TRBV21-1; J: TRBJ2-3; size: .; CDR3: CAKGQSTVPYTDTQYF; DNA: TGTGCCAAAGGACAGAGCACCGTTCCTTACACAGATACGCAGTATTTT
D: .; V: TRBV27; J: TRBJ2-3; size: .; CDR3: CASSLWAGTDTQYF; DNA: TGTGCCAGCAGTTTATGGGCGGGGACAGATACGCAGTATTTT
D: TRBD1; V: TRBV3-1/TRBV3-2; J: TRBJ1-1; size: .; CDR3: CASSPIPDRGHTEAFF; DNA: TGTGCCAGCAGCCCTATACCGGACAGGGGGCACACTGAAGCTTTCTTT
D: TRBD2; V: TRBV7-3; J: TRBJ2-1; size: .; CDR3: CASSAASGGDYNEQFF; DNA: TGTGCCAGCAGCGCGGCTAGCGGGGGGGACTACAATGAGCAGTTCTTC
D: .; V: TRBV7-9; J: TRBJ2-1; size: .; CDR3: CASSPAGEQFF; DNA: TGTGCCAGCAGCCCGGCGGGAGAGCAGTTCTTC